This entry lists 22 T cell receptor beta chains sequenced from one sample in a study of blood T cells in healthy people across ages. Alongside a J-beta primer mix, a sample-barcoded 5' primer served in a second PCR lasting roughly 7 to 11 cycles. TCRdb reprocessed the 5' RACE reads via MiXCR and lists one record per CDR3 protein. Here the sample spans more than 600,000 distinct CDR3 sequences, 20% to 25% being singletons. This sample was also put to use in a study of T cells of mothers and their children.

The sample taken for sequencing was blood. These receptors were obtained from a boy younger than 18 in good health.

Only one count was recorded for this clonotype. The CDR3, as DNA: TGTGCCAGCAGCGCCTTGCTAGCGGGAGGTAGTGAGCAGTTCTTC. It encodes CASSALLAGGSEQFF. V and J are TRBV7-6 and TRBJ2-5; 11 positions match TRBD2. The DNA end lines up better with TRBJ2-1; the J call may be wrong. This CDR3 spans 15 amino acids. The germline V gene encodes CDR1 SGHVS and CDR2 FNYEAQ.

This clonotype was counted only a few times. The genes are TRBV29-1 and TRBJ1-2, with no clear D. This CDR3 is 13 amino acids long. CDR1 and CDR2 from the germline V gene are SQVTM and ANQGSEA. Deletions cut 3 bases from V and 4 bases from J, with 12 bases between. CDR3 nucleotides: TGCAGCGTTGAGGGGTATGGAACCTATGGCTACACCTTC. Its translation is CSVEGYGTYGYTF. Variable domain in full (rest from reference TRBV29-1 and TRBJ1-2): SAVISQKPSRDICQRGTSLTIQCQVDSQVTMMFWYRQQPGQSLTLIATANQGSEATYESGFVIDKFPISRPNLTFSTLTVSNMSPEDSSIYLCSVEGYGTYGYTFGSGTRLTVV.

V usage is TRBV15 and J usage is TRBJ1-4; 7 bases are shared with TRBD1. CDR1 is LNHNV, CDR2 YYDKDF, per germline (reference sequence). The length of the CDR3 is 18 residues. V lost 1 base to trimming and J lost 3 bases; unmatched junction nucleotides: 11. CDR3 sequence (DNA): TGTGCCACCAGCAGAGGCCGACAGGGACTGACGGCTAATGAAAAACTGTTTTTT. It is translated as CATSRGRQGLTANEKLFF.

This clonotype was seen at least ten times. The CDR3 DNA reads TGTGCCAGCAGCTTGGGTAGGAGGGAGACCCAGTACTTC. Translation: CASSLGRRETQYF. This chain connects TRBV5-8 to TRBJ2-5, with a weak D call TRBD2 (5 bases). CDR1 is SGHTS, CDR2 YDEGEE, per germline. The CDR3 totals 13 residues. V was clipped by 0 bases and J by 5 bases, with 8 bases between them.

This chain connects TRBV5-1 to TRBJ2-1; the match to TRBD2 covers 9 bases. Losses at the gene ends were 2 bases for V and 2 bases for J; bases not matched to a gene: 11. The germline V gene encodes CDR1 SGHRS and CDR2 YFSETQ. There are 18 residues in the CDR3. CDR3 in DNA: TGCGCCAGCAGCTTCCTTTGGCGGGAGGGCCGTACCTACAATGAGCAGTTCTTC. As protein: CASSFLWREGRTYNEQFF.

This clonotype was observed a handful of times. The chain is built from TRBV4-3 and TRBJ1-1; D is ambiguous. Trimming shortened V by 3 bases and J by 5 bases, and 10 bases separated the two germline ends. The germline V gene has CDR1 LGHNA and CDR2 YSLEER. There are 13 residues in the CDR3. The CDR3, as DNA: TGCGCCAGCAGCCACGAGATTGGGACTGAAGCTTTCTTT. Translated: CASSHEIGTEAFF.

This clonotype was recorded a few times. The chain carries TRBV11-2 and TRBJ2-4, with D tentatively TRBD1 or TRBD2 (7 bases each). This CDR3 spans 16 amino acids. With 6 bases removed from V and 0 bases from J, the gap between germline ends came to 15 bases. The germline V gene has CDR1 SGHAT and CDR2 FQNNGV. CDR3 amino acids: CASSQGGSLAKNIQYF. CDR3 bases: TGTGCCAGCAGTCAGGGGGGGTCGCTAGCCAAAAACATTCAGTACTTC.

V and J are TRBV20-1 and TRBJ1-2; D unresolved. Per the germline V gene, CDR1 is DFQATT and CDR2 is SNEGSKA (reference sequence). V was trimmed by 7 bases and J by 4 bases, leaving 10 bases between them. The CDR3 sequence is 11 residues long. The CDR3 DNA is TGCAGTGTAAGAGAGGGCTATGGCTACACCTTC. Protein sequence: CSVREGYGYTF.

CDR3 sequence: CASSYRPSKNIQYF. The DNA of the CDR3 is TGTGCCAGCAGTTACAGGCCTAGCAAAAACATTCAGTACTTC. The chain combines TRBV6-6 with TRBJ2-4; the D is unclear. The V gene lost 2 bases and the J gene lost 3 bases, with 8 bases spanning the gap. The germline V gene has CDR1 MNHNY and CDR2 SVGAGI (reference sequence). The CDR3 is made up of 14 amino acids.

The DNA of the CDR3 is TGTGCCAGCAGTTTATTTGCCCTGACTTTC. Translation: CASSLFALTF. V gene TRBV12-3 or TRBV12-4 combines with J gene TRBJ2-6; D unresolved. This CDR3 is 10 amino acids long. The V gene lost 2 bases and the J gene lost 15 bases, with 5 bases spanning the gap.

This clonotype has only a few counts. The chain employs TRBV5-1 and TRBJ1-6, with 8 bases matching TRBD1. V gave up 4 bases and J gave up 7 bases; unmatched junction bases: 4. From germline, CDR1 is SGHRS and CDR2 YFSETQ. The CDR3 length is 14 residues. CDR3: CASSLGQVNSPLHF. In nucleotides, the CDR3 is TGCGCCAGCAGCCTGGGACAGGTGAATTCACCCCTCCACTTT.

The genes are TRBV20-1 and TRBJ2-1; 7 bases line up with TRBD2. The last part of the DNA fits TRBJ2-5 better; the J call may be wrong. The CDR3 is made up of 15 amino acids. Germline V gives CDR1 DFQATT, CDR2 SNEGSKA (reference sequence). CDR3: CSAPALSAGVETQYF. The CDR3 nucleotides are TGCAGTGCTCCTGCCCTCTCCGCGGGGGTGGAGACCCAGTACTTC.

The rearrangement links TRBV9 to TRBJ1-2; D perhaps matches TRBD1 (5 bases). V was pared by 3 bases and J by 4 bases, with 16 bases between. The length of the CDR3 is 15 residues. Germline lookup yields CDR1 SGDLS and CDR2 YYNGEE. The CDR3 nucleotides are TGTGCCAGCAGCGCTAAAAACACGGGGGGCTATGGCTACACCTTC. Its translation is CASSAKNTGGYGYTF.

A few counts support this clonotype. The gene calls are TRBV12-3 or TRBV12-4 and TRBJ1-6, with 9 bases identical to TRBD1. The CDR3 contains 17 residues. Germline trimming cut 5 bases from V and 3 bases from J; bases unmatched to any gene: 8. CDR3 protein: CASSTDRGGFYNSPLHF. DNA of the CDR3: TGTGCCAGCAGTACGGACAGGGGCGGTTTCTATAATTCACCCCTCCACTTT.

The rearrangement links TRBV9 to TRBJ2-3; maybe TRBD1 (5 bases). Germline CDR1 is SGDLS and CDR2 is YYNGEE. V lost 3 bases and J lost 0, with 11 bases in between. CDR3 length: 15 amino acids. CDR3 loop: CASSAGFPSTDTQYF. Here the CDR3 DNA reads TGTGCCAGCAGCGCAGGGTTCCCTAGCACAGATACGCAGTATTTT.

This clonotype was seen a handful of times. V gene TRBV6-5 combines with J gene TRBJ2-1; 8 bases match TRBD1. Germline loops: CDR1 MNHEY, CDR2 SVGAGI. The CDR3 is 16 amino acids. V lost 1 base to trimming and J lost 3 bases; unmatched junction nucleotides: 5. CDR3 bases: TGTGCCAGCAGTTACTTCAAAGGGACAGGCTACAATGAGCAGTTCTTC. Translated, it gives CASSYFKGTGYNEQFF.

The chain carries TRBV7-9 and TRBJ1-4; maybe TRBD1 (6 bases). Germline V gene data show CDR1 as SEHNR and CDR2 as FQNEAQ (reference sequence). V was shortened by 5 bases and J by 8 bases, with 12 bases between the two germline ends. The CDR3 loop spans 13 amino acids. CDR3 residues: CASSTTGDEKLFF. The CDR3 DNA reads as TGTGCCAGCAGCACGACAGGAGACGAAAAACTGTTTTTT.

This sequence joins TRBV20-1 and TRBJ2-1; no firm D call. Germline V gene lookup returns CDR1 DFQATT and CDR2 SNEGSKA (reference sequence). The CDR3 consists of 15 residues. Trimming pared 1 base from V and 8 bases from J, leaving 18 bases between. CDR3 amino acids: CSARVGGVKGHEQFF. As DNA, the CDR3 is TGCAGTGCTAGAGTGGGCGGAGTCAAGGGTCATGAGCAGTTCTTC.

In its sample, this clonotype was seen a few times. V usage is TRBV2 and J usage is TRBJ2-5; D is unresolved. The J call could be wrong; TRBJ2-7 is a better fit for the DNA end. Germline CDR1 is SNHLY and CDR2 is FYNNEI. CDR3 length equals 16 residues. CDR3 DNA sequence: TGTGCCAGCAGTGAATGGGATCCGACTGAAACCTACGAGCAGTACTTC. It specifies CASSEWDPTETYEQYF.

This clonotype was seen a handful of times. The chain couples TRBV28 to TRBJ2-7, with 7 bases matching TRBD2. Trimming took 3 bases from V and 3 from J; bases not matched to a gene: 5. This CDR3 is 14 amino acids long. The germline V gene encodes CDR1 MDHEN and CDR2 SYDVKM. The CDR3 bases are TGTGCCAGCAGTTTCCAGCGGGGAATCTACGAGCAGTACTTC. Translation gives CASSFQRGIYEQYF.

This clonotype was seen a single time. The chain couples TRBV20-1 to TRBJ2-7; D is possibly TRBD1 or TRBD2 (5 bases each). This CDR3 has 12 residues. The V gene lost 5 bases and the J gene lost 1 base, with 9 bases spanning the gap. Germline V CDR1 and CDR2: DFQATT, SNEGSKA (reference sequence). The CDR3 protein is CSAFRESYEQYF. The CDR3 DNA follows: TGCAGTGCTTTCAGGGAGTCCTACGAGCAGTACTTC.

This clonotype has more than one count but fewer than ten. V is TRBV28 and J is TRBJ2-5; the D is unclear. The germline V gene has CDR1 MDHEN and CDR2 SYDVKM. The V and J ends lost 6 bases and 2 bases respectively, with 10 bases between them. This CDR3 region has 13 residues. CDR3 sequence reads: CASRATPQETQYF. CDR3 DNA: TGTGCCAGCAGGGCGACACCTCAAGAGACCCAGTACTTC.